This record concerns one T cell receptor beta chain sequence. The data were produced by immunoSEQ multiplex PCR, yet TCRdb's version contains in-frame clones alone and is incomplete. The repertoire includes about 530,000 clones, 85% to 90% of them detected once, and roughly 8% sits in the top ten. This specimen belongs to a study of blood T cell repertoires in COVID-19. At the level of the study: Samples of COVID-19 (acute and convalescent) were obtained from the United States, Italy and Spain. T cells, B-cell-depleted T cells, or PBMCs provided the cDNA or gDNA that served as material.

Recruited during active infection, patients (from Seattle) were subsequently followed longitudinally. Trimming removed 4 bases from V and 4 bases from J; junction bases left unmatched: 3. Germline CDR1 WSHSY, CDR2 SAAADI. The CDR3 has 13 amino acids. Sequenced material: peripheral blood. This chain joins TRBV10-2 and TRBJ1-2; 7 bases map to TRBD1. The sequence was collected from a woman aged 50 to 65 with COVID-19, enrolled during active disease. In DNA form, the CDR3 reads TGCGCCAGCAGTGTAGGGACAGCCTATGGCTACACCTTC. Its translation is CASSVGTAYGYTF.